This T cell receptor (beta chain) was obtained from a study of CD8+ T cells in alopecia areata. Overall study results and limits: Higher clonality was seen in lesional scalp than in normal scalp, especially in alopecia totalis/universalis.

Germline assignment: CDR1 MGHRA and CDR2 YSYEKL. V shed 2 bases and J shed 0 bases, with 13 bases lying between them. The CDR3 runs to 17 residues. Reverse transcribed after extraction, RNA yielded cDNA as the sequencing template. The table came from immunoSEQ multiplex PCR; TCRdb's copy has only in-frame clones and leaves some out. The sample has approximately 160,000 clones, around 59% seen once; the top ten hold 11% to 15%. Treatment defined: oral pan-JAK inhibitor, 5-10 mg twice daily. This clone was detected only a few times. Antigen unknown. The chain employs TRBV4-1 and TRBJ1-4; the D gene is possibly TRBD1 (6 bases). The source material was CD4+ T cells sorted from blood, sampled at week 24, from a patient treated with tofacitinib. This receptor was obtained from a human donor with alopecia areata. CDR3 nucleotides: TGCGCCAGCAGCCAACAACCAGGGGCGGCAACTAATGAAAAACTGTTTTTT. Encoded protein: CASSQQPGAATNEKLFF.